Listed here are 15 T cell receptor beta chains from one sample, sequenced in a study of OX40 agonist ivuxolimab in advanced cancers. The library was prepared using the immunoSEQ multiplex PCR assay. TCRdb obtained this table from immuneACCESS and retained in-frame rearrangements with V and J assigned. These tables miss some clones; where compared with another copy, unresolved V genes account for less than half of the shortfall, and the remainder is unexplained. This sample is represented by roughly 80,000 clones; approximately 85% of them were singletons. The ten top clones hold roughly 0.66% of the sample. Sequenced here: CD4+ or CD8+ T cells sorted from blood, sampled in a trial of the OX40 agonist ivuxolimab. These receptors came from an adult with an advanced solid tumor such as melanoma, head and neck, liver or kidney cancer.

The chain links TRBV19 to TRBJ2-3; 13 bases line up with TRBD2. Trimming cost V 1 base and J 2 bases; bases outside gene matches: 6. Germline loops: CDR1 LNHDA, CDR2 SQIVND (reference sequence). This CDR3 is built from 18 residues. This CDR3 is CASSIGLAGGLITDTQYF. The CDR3, as DNA: TGTGCCAGTAGTATAGGACTAGCGGGGGGACTAATCACAGATACGCAGTATTTT. Filled out from reference TRBV19 and TRBJ2-3, the complete variable domain reads DGGITQSPKYLFRKEGQNVTLSCEQNLNHDAMYWYRQDPGQGLRLIYYSQIVNDFQKGDIAEGYSVSREKKESFPLTVTSAQKNPTAFYLCASSIGLAGGLITDTQYFGPGTRLTVL.

The chain uses TRBV6-5 and TRBJ1-4; D remains ambiguous. This CDR3 region has 16 residues. V lost 0 bases and J lost 4, with 12 bases in between. In germline, CDR1 is MNHEY, CDR2 SVGAGI. This CDR3 reads CASSYSGRGNNEKLFF. The CDR3 DNA sequence: TGTGCCAGCAGTTACTCGGGCAGAGGAAATAATGAAAAACTGTTTTTT.

This chain uses TRBV5-6 with TRBJ2-3; a possible D gene is TRBD1 (6 bases). This CDR3 is 13 amino acids long. V lost 4 bases and J 2 bases, leaving 8 bases between the germline ends. From germline, CDR1 is SGHDT and CDR2 YYEEEE. This chain's CDR3 is CASSGDITDTQYF. The CDR3 DNA sequence: TGTGCCAGCAGCGGGGACATCACAGATACGCAGTATTTT.

The chain is built from TRBV30 and TRBJ2-1, with D perhaps TRBD2 (7 bases). CDR3 length equals 11 residues. Germline V gene data show CDR1 as GTSNPN and CDR2 as SVGIG (reference sequence). V lost 6 bases to trimming and J lost 11 bases, with 14 bases between them. CDR3 amino acids: CACMGGAKQFF. The DNA for the CDR3 is TGTGCCTGTATGGGGGGGGCGAAGCAGTTCTTC.

The chain uses TRBV11-2 and TRBJ2-1, with D possibly matching TRBD1 (5 bases). The CDR3 is 19 residues long. Trimming pared 6 bases from V and 3 bases from J, leaving 27 bases between. Per the germline V gene, CDR1 is SGHAT and CDR2 is FQNNGV. CDR3 nucleotides: TGTGCCAGCAGAATCGGACATAAATGGAGTATAAGCGTCTACAATGAGCAGTTCTTC. This translates into CASRIGHKWSISVYNEQFF. Drawing the rest from reference TRBV11-2 and TRBJ2-1, the complete variable domain is EAGVAQSPRYKIIEKRQSVAFWCNPISGHATLYWYQQILGQGPKLLIQFQNNGVVDDSQLPKDRFSAERLKGVDSTLKIQPAKLEDSAVYLCASRIGHKWSISVYNEQFFGPGTRLTVL.

The chain carries TRBV6-6 and TRBJ1-6, with TRBD1 matching over 7 bases. Germline assignment: CDR1 MNHNY and CDR2 SVGAGI (reference sequence). V was pared by 2 bases and J by 5 bases, with 6 bases of the junction left unmatched. This CDR3 is 16 amino acids long. CDR3 sequence: CASSYIDRANNSPLHF. The CDR3 nucleotides read TGTGCCAGCAGTTACATCGACAGGGCGAATAATTCACCCCTCCACTTT.

J is TRBJ2-1 and V is TRBV11-2; 7 bases align to TRBD1. Germline lookup yields CDR1 SGHAT and CDR2 FQNNGV. Trimming took 1 base from V and 7 from J; bases not matched to a gene: 4. This CDR3 spans 14 amino acids. The CDR3 nucleotides are TGTGCCAGCAGCTTAGGACAGGGTGGGAATGAGCAGTTCTTC. As protein: CASSLGQGGNEQFF. Combining the CDR3 with reference TRBV11-2 and TRBJ2-1 gives the whole variable domain EAGVAQSPRYKIIEKRQSVAFWCNPISGHATLYWYQQILGQGPKLLIQFQNNGVVDDSQLPKDRFSAERLKGVDSTLKIQPAKLEDSAVYLCASSLGQGGNEQFFGPGTRLTVL.

The J gene is TRBJ2-3, the V gene TRBV5-4; 9 nucleotides align to TRBD1. The CDR3 is 15 residues long. Looked up from germline, CDR1 is SGHNT and CDR2 is YYREEE (reference sequence). The trim removed 5 bases at V and 4 bases at J, leaving 8 bases unmatched. CDR3 bases: TGTGCCAGCAGTTCCACACAGGGGGCGGCAGATACGCAGTATTTT. Translated, it gives CASSSTQGAADTQYF. The variable domain in full, completed from reference TRBV5-4 and TRBJ2-3, reads ETGVTQSPTHLIKTRGQQVTLRCSSQSGHNTVSWYQQALGQGPQFIFQYYREEENGRGNFPPRFSGLQFPNYSSELNVNALELDDSALYLCASSSTQGAADTQYFGPGTRLTVL.

The chain has TRBV6-5 and TRBJ1-3; D remains ambiguous. Germline CDR1 reads MNHEY; CDR2 reads SVGAGI. With 2 bases removed from V and 0 bases from J, the gap between germline ends came to 11 bases. This CDR3 has 16 residues. The CDR3 reads CASSYTVQFSGNTIYF. The CDR3 nucleotides are TGTGCCAGCAGTTACACAGTGCAGTTCTCTGGAAACACCATATATTTT.

This clone is a singleton in its sample. The V gene is TRBV7-2, the J gene TRBJ1-4; 9 bases are shared with TRBD1. This CDR3 is 16 amino acids long. Germline V gene lookup returns CDR1 SGHTA and CDR2 FQGNSA. V lost 5 bases and J lost 6; bases outside the gene matches: 10. CDR3 in amino acids: CASSPGGGTGHEKLFF. The CDR3 DNA sequence: TGTGCCAGCAGCCCCGGGGGGGGGACAGGGCATGAAAAACTGTTTTTT.

Comment on this clone: Other DNA sequences within the sample encode an identical CDR3. The CDR3 sequence: CASSVLGNEQFF. CDR3 nucleotide sequence: TGTGCCAGCAGCGTACTGGGTAATGAGCAGTTCTTC. The chain couples TRBV9 to TRBJ2-1; D uncertain. Between the trimmed V and J ends, which lost 1 base and 7 bases, there was a span of 6 bases. This CDR3 comprises 12 residues. Germline CDR1 and CDR2: SGDLS and YYNGEE.

This clone showed up many times. The chain couples TRBV5-5 to TRBJ1-2; unclear D gene. CDR3 size: 12 residues. Trimming shortened V by 4 bases and J by 4 bases, and 8 bases separated the two germline ends. Germline lookup yields CDR1 SGHKS and CDR2 YYEKEE (reference sequence). In DNA form, the CDR3 reads TGTGCCAGCAGCGCAGCCTTCTATGGCTACACCTTC. This translates into CASSAAFYGYTF.

The chain carries TRBV7-8 and TRBJ1-1, with 8 bases aligning to TRBD1. The trim removed 0 bases at V and 5 bases at J, leaving 8 bases unmatched. The CDR3 consists of 16 residues. CDR1 and CDR2 from the germline V gene are SGHVS and FQNEAQ. The CDR3 reads CASSLARQGARTEAFF. CDR3 nucleotide sequence: TGTGCCAGCAGCTTAGCGAGGCAGGGGGCGAGGACTGAAGCTTTCTTT.

The V gene is TRBV6-5, the J gene TRBJ2-7; 8 positions match TRBD1. The CDR3 is made up of 15 amino acids. The J segment lost 5 bases and the V segment lost 5 bases, leaving 11 bases of the junction unmatched. Germline CDR1 MNHEY, CDR2 SVGAGI. The DNA for the CDR3 is TGTGCCAGCAGTAGAGAACAGGGGGTTCAACACGAGCAGTACTTC. Protein: CASSREQGVQHEQYF.

This rearrangement joins TRBV30 to TRBJ2-7; D gene unclear. The CDR3 totals 12 residues. V lost 1 base to trimming and J lost 5 bases, with 9 bases between them. Germline lookup yields CDR1 GTSNPN and CDR2 SVGIG (reference sequence). CDR3 bases: TGTGCCTGGAGTGAACAACCGAACGAGCAGTACTTC. Protein product: CAWSEQPNEQYF.